The present entry profiles one T cell receptor beta chain with its context. This sample is part of a study of blood T cell repertoires in COVID-19. V lost 3 bases, J lost 4 bases, and 14 bases stayed unmatched. The germline CDR1 and CDR2 sequences are SNHLY and FYNNEI. CDR3 length: 17 amino acids. Source study methods: It was from reference gene primer amplification that nucleated cell counts were estimated. The method was immunoSEQ multiplex PCR; TCRdb's version includes in-frame clones alone and lacks a portion of them. V and J calls plus clone size are reproduced from that table; the DNA served to infer D and trimming. The sample lists about 240,000 clones, about 81% occurring once.

The sample comprised peripheral blood. This clonotype was obtained from a woman aged 55-69 years with active or convalescent COVID-19. The chain is built from TRBV2 and TRBJ1-2; 7 bases match TRBD1. The CDR3 here is CASSEGQRADLSYGYTF. As DNA, the CDR3 is TGTGCCAGCAGTGAGGGACAGAGGGCAGATCTGAGCTATGGCTACACCTTC.